Sequencing of this T cell receptor (beta chain) was carried out in a study of breast tumors, draining lymph nodes, adjacent tissues. Note on this clonotype: Antigen unknown.

Breast cancer patients provided tissue from their axillary draining lymph nodes. Study-level points and caveats: Tumor T cell lymph node origin was a supported hypothesis, not proven. Tumors had less TCR diversity than lymph nodes, more than nontumor tissue. Data fit most tumor T cells coming from lymph node, expanding in tumor. Tumor and nontumor repertoires were significantly more similar in luminal-like than in basal-like breast cancer.

MiXCR, run by TCRdb on the multiplex PCR reads, gives a single entry per CDR3 protein. The top ten hold 3% to 4.5% of the sample, which has some 150,000 distinct CDR3 sequences, around a third seen once. The source material was axillary lymph node tissue. This sequence was found in a female donor with breast cancer. Some clones in this sample may be carry-over from other donors' samples.

CDR3 loop: CASNLGTYEQYF. The CDR3 DNA reads TGTGCCAGTAACCTAGGTACCTACGAGCAGTACTTC. The chain recombines TRBV7-8 with TRBJ2-7, with D uncertain. This CDR3 has 12 amino acids. Trimming cost V 9 bases and J 2 bases, with 11 bases left between them. In germline, CDR1 is SGHVS, CDR2 FQNEAQ.